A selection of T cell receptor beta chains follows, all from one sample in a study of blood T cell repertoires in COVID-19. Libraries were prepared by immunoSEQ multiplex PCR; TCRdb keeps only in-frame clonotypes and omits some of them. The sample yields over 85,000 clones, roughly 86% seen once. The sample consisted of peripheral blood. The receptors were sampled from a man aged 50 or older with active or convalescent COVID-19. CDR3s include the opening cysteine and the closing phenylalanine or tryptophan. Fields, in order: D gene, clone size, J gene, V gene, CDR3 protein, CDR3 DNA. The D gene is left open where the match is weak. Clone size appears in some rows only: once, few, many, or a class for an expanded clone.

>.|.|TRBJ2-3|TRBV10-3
CAITRLPRGTDTQYF
TGTGCCATCACCCGTCTACCGCGTGGCACAGATACGCAGTATTTT
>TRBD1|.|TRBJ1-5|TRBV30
CAWSPLQGNQPQHF
TGTGCCTGGAGTCCCCTACAGGGGAATCAGCCCCAGCATTTT
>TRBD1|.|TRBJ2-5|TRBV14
CASSPTLGTAQETQYF
TGTGCCAGCAGCCCTACACTGGGGACAGCCCAAGAGACCCAGTACTTC
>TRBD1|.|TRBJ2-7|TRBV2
CASSEALGTGVPEQYF
TGTGCCAGCAGTGAAGCGCTTGGGACAGGGGTGCCCGAGCAGTACTTC
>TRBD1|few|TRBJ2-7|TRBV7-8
CASSLTGGSTYEQYF
TGTGCCAGCAGCTTGACAGGGGGCAGCACCTACGAGCAGTACTTC
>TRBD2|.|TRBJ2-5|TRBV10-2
CASSEISRGGAAWETQYF
TGCGCCAGCAGTGAGATTAGTCGCGGGGGGGCCGCGTGGGAGACCCAGTACTTC
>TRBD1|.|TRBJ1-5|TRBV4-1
CASSQEGTGANQPQHF
TGCGCCAGCAGCCAAGAAGGGACAGGGGCAAATCAGCCCCAGCATTTT
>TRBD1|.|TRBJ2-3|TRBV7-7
CASSLGGQGTDTQYF
TGTGCCAGCAGCTTAGGGGGACAGGGAACAGATACGCAGTATTTT
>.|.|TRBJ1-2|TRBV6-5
CASSRVGNYGYTF
TGTGCCAGCAGCAGGGTGGGGAACTATGGCTACACCTTC
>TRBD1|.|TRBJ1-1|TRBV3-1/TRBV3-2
CASSQGGLTGGVTEAFF
TGTGCCAGCAGCCAAGGTGGGTTGACAGGGGGAGTCACTGAAGCTTTCTTT
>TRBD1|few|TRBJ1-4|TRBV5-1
CASSPEQGALLGKLFF
TGCGCCAGCAGCCCGGAGCAGGGGGCCCTGTTAGGAAAACTGTTTTTT
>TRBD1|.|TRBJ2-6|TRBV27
CASSYLQGKRSGANVLTF
TGTGCCAGCAGTTACTTACAGGGGAAGAGGTCCGGGGCCAACGTCCTGACTTTC
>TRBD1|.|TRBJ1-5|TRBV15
CATTRDRVGQPQHF
TGTGCCACCACCAGGGACAGGGTCGGCCAGCCCCAGCATTTT
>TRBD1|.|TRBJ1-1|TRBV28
CASSRTGGVMNTEAFF
TGTGCCAGCAGCCGGACAGGGGGGGTCATGAACACTGAAGCTTTCTTT
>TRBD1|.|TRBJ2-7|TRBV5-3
CARTNPGTGGPYEQYF
TGTGCCAGAACAAACCCCGGGACAGGGGGGCCCTACGAGCAGTACTTC
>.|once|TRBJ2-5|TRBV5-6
CASSVGRETQYF
TGTGCCAGCAGCGTGGGGCGGGAGACCCAGTACTTC
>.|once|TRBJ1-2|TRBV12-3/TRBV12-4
CASSLDPGYGYTF
TGTGCCAGCAGTTTAGATCCAGGCTATGGCTACACCTTC
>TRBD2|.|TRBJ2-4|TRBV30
CAWSRVAGKNIQYF
TGTGCCTGGAGTAGGGTAGCGGGTAAAAACATTCAGTACTTC
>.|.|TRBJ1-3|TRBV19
CASRPETGSGNTIYF
TGTGCCAGTAGACCAGAGACAGGCTCTGGAAACACCATATATTTT
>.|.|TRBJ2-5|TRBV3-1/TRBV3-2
CASSYRGGETQYF
TGTGCCAGCTCTTACAGGGGGGGAGAGACCCAGTACTTC
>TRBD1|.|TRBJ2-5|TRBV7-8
CASSLYPGGANDETQYF
TGTGCCAGCAGCTTATACCCAGGGGGCGCGAATGATGAGACCCAGTACTTC
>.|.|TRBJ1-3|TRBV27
CASTAGAGNTIYF
TGTGCCAGCACAGCGGGCGCAGGAAACACCATATATTTT
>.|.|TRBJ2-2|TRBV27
CASSLSAGLNTGELFF
TGTGCCAGCAGTTTATCGGCAGGGCTGAACACCGGGGAGCTGTTTTTT
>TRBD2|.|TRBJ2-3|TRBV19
CASSYLAATDTQYF
TGTGCCAGTAGTTATCTAGCGGCCACAGATACGCAGTATTTT
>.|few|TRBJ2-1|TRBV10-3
CAISESDEQFF
TGTGCCATCAGTGAGTCCGATGAGCAGTTCTTC
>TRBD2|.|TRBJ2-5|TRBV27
CASSLRLAGRETQYF
TGTGCCAGCAGTTTAAGGCTAGCGGGGAGAGAGACCCAGTACTTC
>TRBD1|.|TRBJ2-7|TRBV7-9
CASRSTGDQEQYF
TGTGCCAGCAGAAGTACAGGGGATCAGGAGCAGTACTTC
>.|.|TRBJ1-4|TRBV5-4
CASSHRDIEKLFF
TGTGCCAGCAGCCACCGGGACATAGAAAAACTGTTTTTT
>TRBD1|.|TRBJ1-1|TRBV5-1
CASSFGTGGNTEAFF
TGCGCCAGCAGCTTCGGGACAGGGGGGAACACTGAAGCTTTCTTT
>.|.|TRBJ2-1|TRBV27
CASGQAAGFYNEQFF
TGTGCCAGCGGCCAGGCAGCGGGCTTCTACAATGAGCAGTTCTTC
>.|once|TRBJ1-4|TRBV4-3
CASSQGGPPDEKLFF
TGCGCCAGCAGCCAAGGAGGGCCCCCAGATGAAAAACTGTTTTTT
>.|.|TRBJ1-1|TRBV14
CASSQVRAGEAFF
TGTGCCAGCAGCCAAGTCCGGGCGGGTGAAGCTTTCTTT
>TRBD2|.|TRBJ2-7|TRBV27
CASRTGTGGRGEQYF
TGTGCCAGCAGAACCGGGACGGGAGGAAGGGGCGAGCAGTACTTC
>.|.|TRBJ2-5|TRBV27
CASSLSYGGGETQYF
TGTGCCAGCAGTTTATCTTACGGGGGAGGAGAGACCCAGTACTTC
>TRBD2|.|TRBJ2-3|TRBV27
CASSSQGLALTDTQYF
TGTGCCAGCAGTTCTCAGGGACTAGCGCTCACAGATACGCAGTATTTT
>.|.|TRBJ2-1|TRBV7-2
CASSFGALSYNEQFF
TGTGCCAGCAGCTTTGGGGCCCTCTCCTACAATGAGCAGTTCTTC
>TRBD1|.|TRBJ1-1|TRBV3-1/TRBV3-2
CASSLSDRVGTEAFF
TGTGCCAGCAGCCTTTCGGACAGGGTCGGCACTGAAGCTTTCTTT
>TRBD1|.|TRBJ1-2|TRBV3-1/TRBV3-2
CASSQTGTAGYTF
TGTGCCAGCAGCCAAACTGGGACAGCTGGCTACACCTTC
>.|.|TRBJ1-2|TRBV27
CASREGRRSYGYTF
TGTGCCAGCAGGGAGGGACGGAGGAGCTATGGCTACACCTTC
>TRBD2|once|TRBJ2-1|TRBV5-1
CASSLGGLAGDPPNEQFF
TGCGCCAGCAGCTTGGGGGGACTAGCGGGGGACCCCCCTAATGAGCAGTTCTTC
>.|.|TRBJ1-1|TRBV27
CASSRDPDTEAFF
TGTGCCAGCAGCAGGGATCCCGACACTGAAGCTTTCTTT
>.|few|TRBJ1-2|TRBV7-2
CASSLAVLAGYTF
TGTGCCAGCAGCTTGGCGGTGTTGGCTGGCTACACCTTC
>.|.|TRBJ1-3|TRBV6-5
CASSARASGNTIYF
TGTGCCAGCAGCGCGCGGGCCTCTGGAAACACCATATATTTT
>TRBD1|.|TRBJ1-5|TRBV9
CASSSGTGDSNQPQHF
TGTGCCAGCAGCTCCGGGACAGGGGATAGCAATCAGCCCCAGCATTTT
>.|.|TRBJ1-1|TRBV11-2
CASSLDPGPNTEAFF
TGTGCCAGCAGCTTAGATCCAGGGCCGAACACTGAAGCTTTCTTT
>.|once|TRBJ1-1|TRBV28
CASSFPGTTNTEAFF
TGTGCCAGCAGTTTCCCCGGGACAACAAACACTGAAGCTTTCTTT
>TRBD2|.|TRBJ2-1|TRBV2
CASIRGGLAFYNEQFF
TGTGCCAGCATCAGAGGGGGACTAGCGTTCTACAATGAGCAGTTCTTC
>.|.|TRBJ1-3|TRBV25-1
CASSESGISGNTIYF
TGTGCCAGCAGTGAATCTGGCATCTCTGGAAACACCATATATTTT
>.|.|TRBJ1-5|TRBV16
CASSHDSSNQPQHF
TGTGCCAGCAGCCACGACAGCTCCAATCAGCCCCAGCATTTT
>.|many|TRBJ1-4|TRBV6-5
CASSYGGTNEKLFF
TGTGCCAGCAGTTACGGCGGAACTAATGAAAAACTGTTTTTT
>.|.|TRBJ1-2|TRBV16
CASSQAAGVQGYTF
TGTGCCAGCAGCCAGGCGGCAGGGGTGCAGGGCTACACCTTC
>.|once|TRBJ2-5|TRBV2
CASALQGWETQYF
TGTGCCAGCGCATTACAGGGCTGGGAGACCCAGTACTTC
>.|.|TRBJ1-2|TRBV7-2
CASSFSQGSFGYTF
TGTGCCAGCAGCTTTAGCCAGGGCTCCTTTGGCTACACCTTC
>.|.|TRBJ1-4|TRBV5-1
CASSPSGDPNEKLFF
TGCGCCAGCAGCCCCTCGGGGGATCCTAATGAAAAACTGTTTTTT